This T cell receptor beta chain appears in the sequencing data of a study of blood T cell repertoires in COVID-19. Study overall: T cells, B-cell-depleted T cells, or PBMCs supplied cDNA or gDNA.

Per the authors' pipeline: Amplification with reference gene primers provided the estimates of nucleated cell counts. Only in-frame clones appear in the TCRdb table, and some are missing; sequencing was by immunoSEQ multiplex PCR. That table gives V, J and clone size, and the DNA gave D and trimming. The sample includes a few hundred thousand clones, roughly 84% seen only once; the top ten take roughly 3.1%. The CDR3 extends over 13 amino acids. V was pared by 9 bases and J by 4 bases, with 6 bases of the junction left unmatched. CDR1 and CDR2 from the germline V gene are MDHEN and SYDVKM. The genes are TRBV28 and TRBJ1-5, with TRBD1 matching over 7 bases. This receptor was obtained from a woman between 18 and 30 years old with acute or convalescent COVID-19. Material: peripheral blood. In nucleotides, the CDR3 is TGTGCCAGTTCCACAGGGGATAATCAGCCCCAGCATTTT. Translating gives CASSTGDNQPQHF.